The clone carrying this T cell receptor beta chain was seen a handful of times. In germline, CDR1 is MNHEY, CDR2 SVGAGI. The ends lost 7 bases at V and 6 bases at J; junction bases unmatched: 13. The CDR3 is 15 amino acids. The sample is drawn from a study of blood T cell repertoires in COVID-19. Study-level background: Nucleic acid was either cDNA or gDNA, and it came from T cells, B-cell-depleted T cells, or PBMCs.

Using immunoSEQ multiplex PCR, the repertoire was profiled, and TCRdb retains in-frame clones only, with some absent. The sample has under 400,000 clones, around 87% seen once. The clonotype comes from a woman in her thirties with COVID-19, enrolled during active disease. The sequenced material came from peripheral blood. V and J are TRBV6-5 and TRBJ2-3, with 7 bases aligning to TRBD1. The CDR3 DNA follows: TGTGCCAGCAAGGGGGCCGACAGGGAGTGGGATACGCAGTATTTT. Its translation is CASKGADREWDTQYF.